The clone carrying this T cell receptor (beta chain) has at least ten counts. Its antigen remains unidentified. 5'RACE with constant-segment primers yielded barcoded, UMI-tagged TCR alpha and TCR beta cDNA libraries. TCRdb itself ran the 5' RACE reads through MiXCR, one entry per CDR3 protein. The table records more than 350,000 distinct CDR3 sequences, under 25% of them present only once. The V gene end was trimmed by 0 bases and the J gene end by 8 bases; junction bases not matched to a gene: 6. Germline values: CDR1 SGHRS, CDR2 YFSETQ. The CDR3 has 16 amino acids. This specimen comes from a study of T-cell memory formation after mild COVID-19. Study-level findings and limits: Pre-infection memory already had some responding clones, implying cross-reactive memory joined. Contracting CD4+ clones lay largely in CM and EM, with CD8+ ones residing in EMRA. There was a balanced CD4/CD8 profile in clones contracting day 15 to 85, and later expanders leaned CD4+.

The sample was PBMCs or a T cell subset sorted from them (not recorded which). The clonotype comes from an adult woman who had mild COVID-19 (a few samples of this study predate the infection). Cell type and time point are not known. The rearrangement links TRBV5-1 to TRBJ2-1; TRBD2 aligns across 12 bases. CDR3 region: CASSLDLAGGPDEQFF. The CDR3 DNA is TGCGCCAGCAGCTTGGATCTAGCGGGGGGGCCGGATGAGCAGTTCTTC.